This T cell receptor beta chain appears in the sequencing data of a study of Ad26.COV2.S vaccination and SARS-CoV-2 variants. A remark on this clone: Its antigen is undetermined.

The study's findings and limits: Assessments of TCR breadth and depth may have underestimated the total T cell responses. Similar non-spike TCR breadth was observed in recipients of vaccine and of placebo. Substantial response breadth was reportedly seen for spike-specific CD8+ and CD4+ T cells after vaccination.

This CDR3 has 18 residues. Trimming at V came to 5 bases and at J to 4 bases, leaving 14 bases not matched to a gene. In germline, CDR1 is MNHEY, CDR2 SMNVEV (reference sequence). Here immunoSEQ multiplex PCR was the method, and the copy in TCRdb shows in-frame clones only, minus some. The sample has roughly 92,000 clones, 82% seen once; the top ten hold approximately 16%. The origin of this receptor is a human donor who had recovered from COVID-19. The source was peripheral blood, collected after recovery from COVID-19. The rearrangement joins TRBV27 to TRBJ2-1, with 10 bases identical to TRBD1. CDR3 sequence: CASSLRTGGFVSYNEQFF. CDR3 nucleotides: TGTGCCAGCAGTCTCCGGACAGGGGGGTTTGTGTCATACAATGAGCAGTTCTTC.